This is a list of T cell receptor beta chains from one sample in a study of blood T cells in healthy people across ages. TCRdb redid the calling of the 5' RACE reads with MiXCR, one entry per CDR3 protein. Of 1.4 million or so distinct CDR3 sequences in the sample, 35% to 45% were seen once. The sequenced sample consisted of blood. These receptors were collected from a woman aged 18-29 years in good health. The conserved cysteine and the conserved F or W are not part of the CDR3 here.

TRBJ2-1 | TRBV6-2/TRBV6-3 | ASSYFQYSREKKQNNEQF
TRBJ1-5 | TRBV4-1 | ASSQVGGNQGTQPQH
TRBJ2-3 | TRBV9 | ASSDGGADTQY
TRBJ2-1 | TRBV11-3 | ASSFAGTSGINEQF
TRBJ1-1 | TRBV20-1 | SAREGQGPLGTEAF
TRBJ2-5 | TRBV10-3 | AVSGRIQETQY
TRBJ1-5 | TRBV10-3 | AIRATGNQPQH
TRBJ1-2 | TRBV27 | ASSPGGGYYGYT
TRBJ2-1 | TRBV19 | ASTHGLAAYNEQF
TRBJ2-5 | TRBV10-3 | ANTGLAGSETQY
TRBJ1-1 | TRBV2 | ASSEEDRTEAF
TRBJ2-5 | TRBV7-9 | ASSLEVINEQY
TRBJ1-1 | TRBV6-5 | ASKPDVWNTEAF
TRBJ2-3 | TRBV4-2 | ASSQVQLAGTDTQY
TRBJ2-3 | TRBV7-3 | ASSLKRGEASTDTQY
TRBJ2-1 | TRBV7-6 | ASSLGQGEGNEQF
TRBJ2-7 | TRBV3-1 | ASSAGGGVEQY
TRBJ1-6 | TRBV2 | ASSAQDNSPLH
TRBJ1-6 | TRBV6-6 | ASSFPILTRSNSPLH
TRBJ1-2 | TRBV5-1 | ASSLTPQGTNYGYT
TRBJ1-4 | TRBV18 | ASSPGPDEKLF
TRBJ1-2 | TRBV20-1 | SAIRRTAAYT
TRBJ1-6 | TRBV12-3/TRBV12-4 | ASSLQLGSPLH
TRBJ2-6 | TRBV10-3 | AISGRLAGDPGANVLT
TRBJ1-5 | TRBV7-8 | ASSFPEGGQPQH